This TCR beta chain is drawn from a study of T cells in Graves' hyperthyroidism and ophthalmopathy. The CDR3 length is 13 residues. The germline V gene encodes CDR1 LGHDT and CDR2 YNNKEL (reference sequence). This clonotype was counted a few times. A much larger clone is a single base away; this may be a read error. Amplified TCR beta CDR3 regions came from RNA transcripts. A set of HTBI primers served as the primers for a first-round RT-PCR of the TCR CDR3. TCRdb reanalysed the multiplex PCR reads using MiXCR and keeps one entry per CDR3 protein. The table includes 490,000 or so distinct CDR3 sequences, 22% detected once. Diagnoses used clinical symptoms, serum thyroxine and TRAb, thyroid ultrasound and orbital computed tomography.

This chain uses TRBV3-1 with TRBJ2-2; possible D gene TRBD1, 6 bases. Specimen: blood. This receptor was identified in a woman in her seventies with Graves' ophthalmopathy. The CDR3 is CASSPRDTGELSF. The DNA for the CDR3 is TGTGCCAGCAGCCCTAGGGACACCGGGGAGCTGTCTTTT.